One TCR beta chain is described in this entry. The antigen is not known. Trimming took 6 bases from V and 4 from J, leaving 28 bases between them. The CDR3 extends over 18 amino acids. Per germline, CDR1 MDHEN and CDR2 SYDVKM. The record originates from a study of cytomegalovirus exposure and HLA in healthy donors. The table came from immunoSEQ multiplex PCR; TCRdb's copy has only in-frame clones and leaves some out. The sample shows 200,000 to 300,000 clones, about 90% of them seen only once. The study drew the donors from its roughly 120-subject validation cohort, separate from the approximately 700-subject first cohort. Study-level results: In vitro experiments confirmed that a few CMV-associated chains were specific for CMV antigens. First-cohort TCR clusters were later found to tend to co-occur in the approximately 120 validation repertoires.

The clonotype was recovered from a woman aged 25 to 45 in good health and CMV-seronegative. The sequenced sample was PBMCs. This chain uses TRBV28 with TRBJ2-7; the D gene is possibly TRBD1 (5 bases). The CDR3 DNA is TGTGCCAGCAGGGGTATGCTAGGGGCAGCCGCGATAGGGTACGAGCAGTACTTC. It codes for CASRGMLGAAAIGYEQYF.